One sample yielded the 14 T cell receptor beta chains listed below, sequenced in a study of T-cell reconstitution after alpha-beta-depleted transplantation in children. Unique molecular identifiers featured in how the TCRbeta library was prepared. TCRdb reanalysed the PCR reads using MiXCR and keeps one entry per CDR3 protein. This table has 500,000 to 600,000 distinct CDR3 sequences, approximately 30% appearing once. The material sequenced was PBMCs, taken before TCRalphabeta/CD19-depleted stem cell transplant. The source is a boy in the first two years of life with Wiskott-Aldrich syndrome, due to receive a stem cell transplant.

The V gene is TRBV6-1, the J gene TRBJ1-2; TRBD1 matches 8 bases. CDR3 length equals 14 residues. J was trimmed by 7 bases and V by 6 bases; bases with no gene match: 10. From germline, CDR1 is MNHNS and CDR2 SASEGT. CDR3 in DNA: TGTGCCAGCAGCCCCGGACAGGGAATCGGTGGCTACACCTTC. It specifies CASSPGQGIGGYTF.

This clonotype has a count of ten or more. Written as DNA, the CDR3 is TGTGCCAGCAGTTTAACGGGGCGGACCTATGGCTACACCTTC. This gives the protein CASSLTGRTYGYTF. The chain is built from TRBV27 and TRBJ1-2; D may be TRBD1 (5 bases). V was shortened by 2 bases and J by 4 bases, with 11 bases between the two germline ends. The V gene's germline CDR1 is MNHEY and CDR2 SMNVEV (reference sequence). CDR3 length equals 14 residues.

This chain joins TRBV12-3 or TRBV12-4 and TRBJ1-5; a possible D gene is TRBD1 (5 bases). Trimming took 7 bases from V and 7 from J, leaving 11 bases between them. CDR3 size: 12 residues. DNA of the CDR3: TGTGCCAGCACCGAAAGGGACCAGCCCCAGCATTTT. Translated, it gives CASTERDQPQHF.

This chain joins TRBV29-1 and TRBJ1-1; D is ambiguous. V lost 4 bases, J lost 3 bases, and 3 bases lay in between. CDR1 is SQVTM and CDR2 is ANQGSEA in the germline V gene. The CDR3 is 10 amino acids. CDR3 nucleotide sequence: TGCAGCGTTGGAGACACTGAAGCTTTCTTT. Residues: CSVGDTEAFF.

This chain joins TRBV2 and TRBJ2-2; D gene ambiguous. V lost 4 bases to trimming and J lost 5 bases, with 5 bases between them. The CDR3 extends over 12 amino acids. Germline CDR1 reads SNHLY; CDR2 reads FYNNEI. The CDR3 sequence is CASSGGTGELFF. The CDR3 DNA reads TGTGCCAGCAGTGGAGGAACCGGGGAGCTGTTTTTT. The variable domain in full, with the rest retrieved from reference TRBV2 and TRBJ2-2, is EPEVTQTPSHQVTQMGQEVILRCVPISNHLYFYWYRQILGQKVEFLVSFYNNEISEKSEIFDDQFSVERPDGSNFTLKIRSTKLEDSAMYFCASSGGTGELFFGEGSRLTVL.

The genes are TRBV28 and TRBJ2-5; 10 bases fit TRBD2. V lost 9 bases to trimming and J lost 1 base; unmatched junction nucleotides: 8. CDR1 MDHEN and CDR2 SYDVKM come from the germline V gene. The CDR3 runs 15 residues. CDR3 nucleotides: TGTGCCAGTTCCACTAGCGGGAAAATCCAAGAGACCCAGTACTTC. Protein sequence: CASSTSGKIQETQYF.

The rearrangement links TRBV20-1 to TRBJ1-1; D possibly corresponds to TRBD1 (6 bases). Germline V gene sequence: CDR1 DFQATT, CDR2 SNEGSKA (reference sequence). The CDR3 runs to 14 residues. V lost 4 bases and J 1 base, leaving 13 bases between the germline ends. Here the CDR3 DNA reads TGCAGTGCTACTCCGGGACATACGAACACTGAAGCTTTCTTT. Translating gives CSATPGHTNTEAFF.

The genes are TRBV7-2 and TRBJ2-1; 7 nucleotides align to TRBD2. Unmatched junction bases numbered 9, after V lost 1 base and J lost 12 bases. Germline V gene data show CDR1 as SGHTA and CDR2 as FQGNSA. This CDR3 spans 14 amino acids. In nucleotides, the CDR3 is TGTGCCAGCAGCTTAGGGTTTGGGGAGGGGTGGCAGTTCTTC. It specifies CASSLGFGEGWQFF.

The gene calls are TRBV6-5 and TRBJ2-3; no firm D call. CDR3 length: 11 residues. CDR1 is MNHEY and CDR2 is SVGAGI in the germline V gene. Deletions cut 5 bases from V and 5 bases from J, with 5 bases between. Here the CDR3 reads CASSQRDTQYF. The CDR3 region has the DNA TGTGCCAGCAGTCAGAGAGATACGCAGTATTTT.

This clonotype was picked up a small number of times. The chain carries TRBV15 and TRBJ2-7, with D perhaps TRBD1 (6 bases). Trimming took 1 base from V and 3 from J, leaving 13 bases between them. This CDR3 comprises 15 residues. Germline CDR1 is LNHNV and CDR2 is YYDKDF (reference sequence). CDR3 protein: CATSRGFDRYYEQYF. CDR3 bases: TGTGCCACCAGCAGAGGTTTCGACAGGTACTACGAGCAGTACTTC.

Remarks on this clonotype: An end of the junction does not agree with germline; a read error may underlie this. The genes are TRBV12-3 or TRBV12-4 and TRBJ2-1; 7 bases align to TRBD2. The CDR3 covers 18 residues. CDR3 residues: CASSLASGLVYTYNEQFF. In DNA, the CDR3 is TGTGCCAGCAGCTTAGCTTCAGGACTAGTCTACACCTACAATGAGCAGTTCTTC.

This clonotype was counted only a few times. This sequence joins TRBV15 and TRBJ1-1; maybe TRBD1 (5 bases). The CDR3 runs to 16 residues. Trimming left V 0 bases short and J 1 base short, with 12 bases between. From germline, CDR1 is LNHNV and CDR2 YYDKDF (reference sequence). The chain's CDR3 is CATSRDPFRENTEAFF. The CDR3 nucleotides are TGTGCCACCAGCAGAGATCCGTTCAGGGAGAACACTGAAGCTTTCTTT.

This clonotype was observed a handful of times. The chain combines TRBV24-1 with TRBJ2-1; 10 nucleotides line up with TRBD2. Trimming removed 5 bases from V and 9 bases from J; junction bases left unmatched: 9. Germline V gene sequence: CDR1 KGHDR, CDR2 SFDVKD. The CDR3 sequence is 15 residues long. CDR3 region: CATSGMASGSPEQFF. DNA of the CDR3: TGTGCCACCAGTGGAATGGCTAGCGGGAGCCCTGAGCAGTTCTTC.

J is TRBJ2-7 and V is TRBV5-1; 12 bases agree with TRBD1. After removal of 4 bases from V and 5 bases from J, the junction contained 19 bases not matched to a gene. The CDR3 is 19 amino acids. The germline V gene has CDR1 SGHRS and CDR2 YFSETQ. CDR3 nucleotide sequence: TGCGCCAGCAGCCTAAGACCGAAGGGACAGGGGGCAAGAATCCACGAGCAGTACTTC. Encoded protein: CASSLRPKGQGARIHEQYF.